The 28 T cell receptor beta chains presented below share a single source sample, sequenced in a study of blood T cells in healthy people across ages. The use of a sample-barcoded 5' primer and a J-beta primer mix characterized a second PCR of 7 to 11 cycles. Using its own MiXCR run on the 5' RACE reads, TCRdb lists one record per CDR3 protein. The sample consists of 450,000 to 650,000 distinct CDR3 sequences, less than 25% of them appearing once. These data also featured in a second study, about T cells of mothers and their children.

Material: blood. The receptors shown here come from a boy younger than 18 in good health.

The V call is TRBV6-6, the J call TRBJ2-4, with unresolved D. The germline V and J ends were trimmed by 6 bases and 3 bases, with 18 bases remaining between them. CDR1 MNHNY and CDR2 SVGAGI come from the germline V gene (reference sequence). The CDR3 contains 16 residues. CDR3 loop: CASRSGLTAVKNIQYF. Here the CDR3 DNA reads TGTGCCAGCAGGAGTGGATTAACGGCCGTCAAAAACATTCAGTACTTC.

In regard to this clonotype: The junction departs from germline at one end; a sequencing error may be responsible. The chain's CDR3 is CATSLVRNFRETQYF. The CDR3 bases are TGTGCCACCAGCTTAGTCAGGAACTTCCGGGAGACCCAGTACTTC. This chain uses TRBV7-2 with TRBJ2-5; D is unresolved. The CDR3 loop spans 15 amino acids. Germline-derived CDR1 and CDR2 are SGHTA and FQGNSA.

The CDR3 loop reads CASSPYSGGNNEQFF. The DNA for the CDR3 is TGTGCCAGCAGCCCCTATAGCGGGGGGAACAATGAGCAGTTCTTC. J is TRBJ2-1 and V is TRBV11-2, with 10 bases aligning to TRBD2. Germline CDR1 and CDR2: SGHAT and FQNNGV. The length of the CDR3 is 15 residues. With 5 bases clipped from V and 5 bases from J, the junction kept 6 bases outside the gene matches.

The chain joins TRBV4-3 to TRBJ1-2; D is undetermined. The CDR3 covers 13 residues. Deletions cut 1 base from V and 1 base from J, with 4 bases between. Germline lookup yields CDR1 LGHNA and CDR2 YSLEER. CDR3 protein: CASSQGFNYGYTF. DNA of the CDR3: TGCGCCAGCAGCCAAGGGTTTAACTATGGCTACACCTTC.

Remarks on this clonotype: In this CDR3 the conserved last residue, phenylalanine or tryptophan, is missing, so a read error is likely. The chain is built from TRBV20-1 and TRBJ1-2, with 12 positions matching TRBD1. The CDR3 has 15 residues. The germline CDR1 and CDR2 sequences are DFQATT and SNEGSKA (reference sequence). The ends lost 6 bases at V and 4 bases at J; junction bases unmatched: 9. CDR3 sequence: CSAHGTGGAGYGYTI. DNA of the CDR3: TGCAGTGCCCACGGGACAGGGGGCGCCGGCTATGGCTACACCATC.

This clonotype was detected only a few times. The chain is built from TRBV28 and TRBJ1-4, with D possibly TRBD1 on 5 matching bases. The V end lost 6 bases, the J end lost 3 bases, and 14 bases lay between the germline ends. Germline V gives CDR1 MDHEN, CDR2 SYDVKM. The CDR3 loop spans 15 amino acids. The CDR3, as DNA: TGTGCCAGCAGCCGTACGGGGCGTGCTAATGAAAAACTGTTTTTT. It encodes CASSRTGRANEKLFF.

This sequence joins TRBV21-1 and TRBJ1-1. TRBV21-1 is recorded as a pseudogene. The CDR3 is 12 amino acids. Here the CDR3 DNA reads TGTGCCAGCAGCAAAGAACCTCAGGAAGCTTTCTTT. Translation gives CASSKEPQEAFF.

This clonotype was counted many times. The chain recombines TRBV4-3 with TRBJ2-1, with TRBD2 matching 10 bases. The germline gives CDR1 LGHNA, CDR2 YSLEER. With V trimmed by 0 bases and J by 4 bases, 3 bases remained unmatched. The CDR3 has 16 residues. The chain's CDR3 is CASSQDGAGGYNEQFF. Written as DNA, the CDR3 is TGCGCCAGCAGCCAAGATGGAGCGGGGGGGTACAATGAGCAGTTCTTC.

This clonotype occurred a few times. This chain links TRBV28 with TRBJ2-7, with a tentative D call TRBD2 (5 bases). V was trimmed by 7 bases and J by 6 bases, leaving 13 bases between them. CDR1 and CDR2 from the germline V gene are MDHEN and SYDVKM. The CDR3 covers 12 residues. CDR3 nucleotides: TGTGCCAGCACAGGAGGTCTGGGCGAGCAGTACTTC. It is translated as CASTGGLGEQYF.

The chain is built from TRBV24-1 and TRBJ2-3, with 11 bases identical to TRBD2. Germline trimming cut 4 bases from V and 3 bases from J; bases unmatched to any gene: 8. This CDR3 region has 17 residues. Germline V gene lookup returns CDR1 KGHDR and CDR2 SFDVKD. The CDR3 protein is CATSEPAGTSGTDTQYF. CDR3 in DNA: TGTGCCACCAGTGAGCCTGCTGGGACTAGCGGTACAGATACGCAGTATTTT.

In its sample, this clonotype was seen a few times. The chain combines TRBV28 with TRBJ2-1, with a tentative D call TRBD1 (6 bases). The CDR3 is 15 residues long. With 1 base removed from V and 0 bases from J, the gap between germline ends came to 7 bases. Per germline, CDR1 MDHEN and CDR2 SYDVKM. CDR3 protein: CASSLYRDSYNEQFF. The CDR3 DNA sequence: TGTGCCAGCAGTTTATACAGGGACTCCTACAATGAGCAGTTCTTC.

CDR3 region: CASSLATGLSGNTIYF. The CDR3 DNA reads as TGTGCCAGCAGCTTAGCTACAGGGCTCTCTGGAAACACCATATATTTT. The chain is built from TRBV7-2 and TRBJ1-3, with D possibly matching TRBD1 (6 bases). CDR1 SGHTA and CDR2 FQGNSA come from the germline V gene. The V end was cut by 0 bases, the J end by 0 bases, with 9 bases between. This CDR3 region has 16 residues.

A few counts support this clonotype. The chain employs TRBV28 and TRBJ2-4; D tentatively reads TRBD1 or TRBD2 (5 bases each). The CDR3 sequence is 17 residues long. The germline CDR1 and CDR2 sequences are MDHEN and SYDVKM. Trimming shortened V by 5 bases and J by 9 bases, and 26 bases separated the two germline ends. CDR3 region: CASSPHRGPQGRSIQYF. The CDR3 DNA follows: TGTGCCAGCAGTCCTCATAGGGGACCGCAAGGGAGAAGCATTCAGTACTTC.

The chain has TRBV4-2 and TRBJ2-3, with D possibly matching TRBD2 (6 bases). Germline V gene sequence: CDR1 LGHNA, CDR2 YNFKEQ. Deletions cut 6 bases from V and 2 bases from J, with 18 bases between. The CDR3 runs 16 residues. The CDR3 coding sequence is TGTGCCAGCAGACACCTGGGACTTTCCAACACAGATACGCAGTATTTT. Translating it yields CASRHLGLSNTDTQYF.

The CDR3 sequence: CASSSSPGTATDTQYF. The CDR3 DNA is TGTGCCAGCAGCTCATCCCCGGGGACGGCCACAGATACGCAGTATTTT. The V call is TRBV9, the J call TRBJ2-3; D may correspond to TRBD1 or TRBD2 (5 bases each). The V gene lost 4 bases and the J gene lost 2 bases, with 17 bases spanning the gap. The CDR3 extends over 16 amino acids. Germline loops: CDR1 SGDLS, CDR2 YYNGEE.

This clonotype has more than one count but fewer than ten. V usage is TRBV4-1 and J usage is TRBJ2-5; the match to TRBD2 covers 10 bases. TRBJ2-7 matches the DNA end more closely, so the J call is doubtful. CDR1 and CDR2 from the germline V gene are MGHRA and YSYEKL. The CDR3 spans 16 residues. The CDR3 loop is CASSQDKTSGPYEQYF. The CDR3 DNA is TGCGCCAGCAGCCAAGATAAGACTAGCGGGCCCTACGAGCAGTACTTC.

The chain links TRBV6-5 to TRBJ2-5, with D hard to call. Germline V gives CDR1 MNHEY, CDR2 SVGAGI. The CDR3 has 13 amino acids. The V end lost 5 bases, the J end lost 5 bases, and 12 bases lay between the germline ends. Here the CDR3 reads CASSQRPQETQYF. In DNA form, the CDR3 reads TGTGCCAGCAGTCAGAGGCCTCAGGAGACCCAGTACTTC.

V and J are TRBV12-3 or TRBV12-4 and TRBJ1-2; D perhaps matches TRBD1 (6 bases). V was clipped by 6 bases and J by 8 bases, with 16 bases between them. The CDR3 runs 13 residues. CDR3 sequence: CASSDIQGYGYTF. The CDR3 DNA reads TGTGCCAGCAGCGACATACAGGGTTACGGCTACACCTTC.

V is TRBV6-5 and J is TRBJ2-2; perhaps TRBD1 as D (6 bases). Germline CDR1 MNHEY, CDR2 SVGAGI. This CDR3 spans 14 amino acids. The germline V and J ends were trimmed by 6 bases and 7 bases, with 15 bases remaining between them. This CDR3 is CASRSQGYGGELFF. The CDR3 DNA follows: TGTGCCAGCAGGTCACAGGGTTACGGCGGGGAGCTGTTTTTT.

The genes are TRBV7-8 and TRBJ2-5, with D perhaps matching TRBD1 or TRBD2 (5 bases each). The J call is in doubt because the DNA end fits TRBJ2-1 better. The germline CDR1 and CDR2 sequences are SGHVS and FQNEAQ. This CDR3 has 15 residues. The DNA for the CDR3 is TGTGCCAGCAGCGATAGGCAGGGAGCAGGATCTGAGCAGTTCTTC. Translating gives CASSDRQGAGSEQFF.

This clonotype appeared a few times. J is TRBJ2-7 and V is TRBV3-1, with D unclear. V shed 4 bases and J shed 0 bases, with 10 bases lying between them. Germline V lookup: CDR1 LGHDT, CDR2 YNNKEL (reference sequence). The CDR3 covers 14 residues. The CDR3 nucleotides read TGTGCCAGCAGCCCCTCGTGGGCCTCCTACGAGCAGTACTTC. It translates to CASSPSWASYEQYF.

V usage is TRBV20-1 and J usage is TRBJ1-5; 8 bases fit TRBD1. The CDR3 sequence is 16 residues long. Germline CDR1 DFQATT, CDR2 SNEGSKA (reference sequence). With V trimmed by 5 bases and J by 0 bases, 9 bases remained unmatched. The CDR3 spells CSAFPGQEYSNQPQHF. The CDR3 DNA follows: TGCAGTGCTTTCCCGGGACAGGAGTATAGCAATCAGCCCCAGCATTTT.

As for this clonotype: Sequence at one end of the junction differs from germline and may be a read error. CDR3 nucleotide sequence: TGTGCCAGCAGCTTAGGAGGGTCCCCTGAAGCTCTCTTC. Protein product: CASSLGGSPEALF. The chain recombines TRBV7-8 with TRBJ1-1; D unclear. The CDR3 consists of 13 residues. The germline V gene encodes CDR1 SGHVS and CDR2 FQNEAQ.

The chain carries TRBV6-5 and TRBJ2-4, with TRBD1 identical over 8 bases. Germline values: CDR1 MNHEY, CDR2 SVGAGI. After removal of 4 bases from V and 0 bases from J, the junction contained 2 bases not matched to a gene. This CDR3 contains 15 residues. Here the CDR3 reads CASSLTGGAKNIQYF. In DNA form, the CDR3 reads TGTGCCAGCAGTTTAACAGGGGGAGCCAAAAACATTCAGTACTTC.

The chain carries TRBV10-3 and TRBJ2-4, with 8 bases aligning to TRBD1. V lost 7 bases, J lost 0 bases, and 17 bases stayed unmatched. The CDR3 has 19 residues. The germline gives CDR1 ENHRY, CDR2 SYGVKD. Here the CDR3 reads CAITCPQQGERSAKNIQYF. The CDR3, as DNA: TGTGCCATCACCTGCCCCCAACAGGGGGAACGGTCAGCCAAAAACATTCAGTACTTC.

V is TRBV29-1 and J is TRBJ1-1, with 9 bases aligning to TRBD1. Per the germline V gene, CDR1 is SQVTM and CDR2 is ANQGSEA. The CDR3 length is 15 residues. Trimming removed 7 bases from V and 1 base from J; junction bases left unmatched: 10. This CDR3 is CSGARDRVGNTEAFF. In DNA form, the CDR3 reads TGCAGCGGCGCCCGGGACAGGGTCGGGAACACTGAAGCTTTCTTT.

V usage is TRBV20-1 and J usage is TRBJ2-1; D remains ambiguous. Germline lookup yields CDR1 DFQATT and CDR2 SNEGSKA (reference sequence). This CDR3 comprises 15 residues. Trimming removed 6 bases at V and 0 bases at J, with 15 bases between. DNA of the CDR3: TGCAGTGCCCCCCTTAAGGTCAGCTCCTACAATGAGCAGTTCTTC. Translation: CSAPLKVSSYNEQFF.

The rearrangement uses TRBV10-2 and TRBJ2-2, with 8 bases that match TRBD2. Germline V gene sequence: CDR1 WSHSY, CDR2 SAAADI. V shed 5 bases, J shed 4 bases, and the junction held 9 bases outside the gene matches. The CDR3 sequence is 16 residues long. In DNA form, the CDR3 reads TGCGCCAGCAGTTGGACAGCGGGAGTGGGCACCGGGGAGCTGTTTTTT. It specifies CASSWTAGVGTGELFF.